A selection of T cell receptor beta chains follows, all from one sample in a study of technical replicates of blood from several donors. The assay was immunoSEQ multiplex PCR, and TCRdb's table has in-frame clones only and misses some. The sample includes approximately 69,000 clones, about 90% of them seen just once. Sequencing used PBMCs. The receptor source for this set is a human donor in good health. Some clones in this sample may be carry-over from other donors' samples. The CDR3 runs from the conserved cysteine through the conserved F or W. Each record gives: CDR3 DNA, CDR3 protein, V gene, D gene, clone size, J gene. A D gene is named only where the DNA matches it firmly. Size is stated for part of the rows, as once, few or many counts, or as a class when the clone is expanded.

DNA: TGCGCCAGCAGCCAAGATCGGTCCTGGCAAGAGACCCAGTACTTC
CDR3: CASSQDRSWQETQYF
V: TRBV4-3
D: NA
size: NA
J: TRBJ2-5

DNA: TGTGCCAGCAGCTTACGACAGGTGGGCACTGAAGCTTTCTTT
CDR3: CASSLRQVGTEAFF
V: TRBV7-2
D: NA
size: once
J: TRBJ1-1

DNA: TGTGCCAGCAGCGCGGGCGGGGGGGCCGTTTACAATGAGCAGTTCTTC
CDR3: CASSAGGGAVYNEQFF
V: TRBV7-9
D: TRBD2
size: NA
J: TRBJ2-1

DNA: TGCGCCAGCAGCCAAGAATGGCAGACTTACCGCACAGATACGCAGTATTTT
CDR3: CASSQEWQTYRTDTQYF
V: TRBV4-3
D: NA
size: NA
J: TRBJ2-3

DNA: TGTGCCAGCAGCCCCGGGACAGGGGGTAATTCACCCCTCCACTTT
CDR3: CASSPGTGGNSPLHF
V: TRBV16
D: TRBD1
size: once
J: TRBJ1-6

DNA: TGTGCCAGCAGCCCCCGTGGGCAGACGAACACCGGGGAGCTGTTTTTT
CDR3: CASSPRGQTNTGELFF
V: TRBV4-2
D: NA
size: NA
J: TRBJ2-2

DNA: TGTGCCAGCAGCTCTAGCAGGGGTAGGACAGGCTCTGAAGCTTTCTTT
CDR3: CASSSSRGRTGSEAFF
V: TRBV7-2
D: TRBD1
size: NA
J: TRBJ1-1

DNA: TGCAGCGTTGAAGATACAGGGACAGCCCTTTACAATGAGCAGTTCTTC
CDR3: CSVEDTGTALYNEQFF
V: TRBV29-1
D: TRBD1
size: NA
J: TRBJ2-1

DNA: TGTGCCAGCAGCCCCCCCAGGGAAGATACGCAGTATTTT
CDR3: CASSPPREDTQYF
V: TRBV7-8
D: NA
size: few
J: TRBJ2-3

DNA: TGCGCCAGCAGCCAACACCACAGAACCTACGAGCAGTACTTC
CDR3: CASSQHHRTYEQYF
V: TRBV4-3
D: NA
size: NA
J: TRBJ2-7

DNA: TGTGCCAGTAGTTCCCAGACAGGCAACACCGGGGAGCTGTTTTTT
CDR3: CASSSQTGNTGELFF
V: TRBV19
D: NA
size: NA
J: TRBJ2-2

DNA: TGTGCCACCAGCAACGGGGGGCACCTAAGCACAGATACGCAGTATTTT
CDR3: CATSNGGHLSTDTQYF
V: TRBV15
D: NA
size: NA
J: TRBJ2-3

DNA: TGTGCCAGCACTTTCCGCCGGGACTCCCCTGAGGGGGAGCTGTTTTTT
CDR3: CASTFRRDSPEGELFF
V: TRBV4-2
D: NA
size: NA
J: TRBJ2-2

DNA: TGTGCCAGCAGCCAGCTGTCTAGCGGGAGCTCCTACGAGCAGTACTTC
CDR3: CASSQLSSGSSYEQYF
V: TRBV4-2
D: TRBD2
size: NA
J: TRBJ2-7

DNA: TGTGCCAGCAGCTTCGGACAGAATAATTCACCCCTCCACTTT
CDR3: CASSFGQNNSPLHF
V: TRBV11-2
D: NA
size: few
J: TRBJ1-6

DNA: TGTGCCAGCAGTGGACTTAGCGGGGGGGCCGCGGAGACCCAGTACTTC
CDR3: CASSGLSGGAAETQYF
V: TRBV7-9
D: TRBD2
size: NA
J: TRBJ2-5

DNA: TGCGCCAGCAGCTCCGACGGGGGGAGGAATGAGCAGTTCTTC
CDR3: CASSSDGGRNEQFF
V: TRBV5-1
D: TRBD2
size: NA
J: TRBJ2-1

DNA: TGTGCCAGCACCGAGACAGGGGTCGGAGAGACCCAGTACTTC
CDR3: CASTETGVGETQYF
V: TRBV6-5
D: TRBD1
size: NA
J: TRBJ2-5

DNA: TGTGCCAGCAGCTGGGACAGGGGGCATAGCGATGAGCAGTTCTTC
CDR3: CASSWDRGHSDEQFF
V: TRBV11-3
D: TRBD1
size: NA
J: TRBJ2-1

DNA: TGTGCCAGCAGCCGTGGGTCAGGGCAGGGCACTGAAGCTTTCTTT
CDR3: CASSRGSGQGTEAFF
V: TRBV9
D: NA
size: NA
J: TRBJ1-1

DNA: TGTGCCAGTTTGGACAGGGCTCTTTACGAGCAGTACTTC
CDR3: CASLDRALYEQYF
V: TRBV2
D: TRBD1
size: NA
J: TRBJ2-7

DNA: TGTGCCAGCTCACCTAGTACCCCATCCCATCGGGGGATGGGAGCTTATGGCTACACCTTC
CDR3: CASSPSTPSHRGMGAYGYTF
V: TRBV18
D: NA
size: NA
J: TRBJ1-2

DNA: TGTGCCAGCAGCCAAGATTGGAGAGGGGGCTATTATAGCTATGGCTACACCTTC
CDR3: CASSQDWRGGYYSYGYTF
V: TRBV14
D: TRBD1
size: NA
J: TRBJ1-2

DNA: TGTGCTAGTGGTTTGTACATGGCCTATGGCTACACCTTC
CDR3: CASGLYMAYGYTF
V: TRBV12-5
D: NA
size: NA
J: TRBJ1-2

DNA: TGTGCCAGCAGCGAACAACCTAGCGGGGGTTTCACAGATACGCAGTATTTT
CDR3: CASSEQPSGGFTDTQYF
V: TRBV7-2
D: TRBD2
size: once
J: TRBJ2-3

DNA: TGTGCCAGCAGCTTAACTGGACTGGACAGGGTTGAATACGAGCAGTACTTC
CDR3: CASSLTGLDRVEYEQYF
V: TRBV7-3
D: TRBD1
size: NA
J: TRBJ2-7

DNA: TGTGCCAGCTCACCGAGCTCTGGAAACACCATATATTTT
CDR3: CASSPSSGNTIYF
V: TRBV18
D: NA
size: NA
J: TRBJ1-3

DNA: TGTGCTAGTCGTCGGGGGGGGAACACTGAAGCTTTCTTT
CDR3: CASRRGGNTEAFF
V: TRBV12-5
D: NA
size: NA
J: TRBJ1-1

DNA: TGTGCCAGCAGTGATCCCCGGGGGGGAGCGGACACCGGGGAGCTGTTTTTT
CDR3: CASSDPRGGADTGELFF
V: TRBV2
D: TRBD2
size: NA
J: TRBJ2-2

DNA: TGTGCCAGCAGCTTGGACTTGGTGACTGAAGCTTTCTTT
CDR3: CASSLDLVTEAFF
V: TRBV5-6
D: NA
size: NA
J: TRBJ1-1

DNA: TGCGCCAGCCGAGACCTAGGGACAGGGATATCCTATGGCTACACCTTC
CDR3: CASRDLGTGISYGYTF
V: TRBV4-1
D: TRBD1
size: NA
J: TRBJ1-2

DNA: TGTGCCAGCAGGAACAGGGTTACCACTGAAGCTTTCTTT
CDR3: CASRNRVTTEAFF
V: TRBV6-1
D: NA
size: NA
J: TRBJ1-1

DNA: TGTGCCAGCAGCGGACTAGCGGGAGGCGATCTCTACGAGCAGTACTTC
CDR3: CASSGLAGGDLYEQYF
V: TRBV2
D: TRBD2
size: NA
J: TRBJ2-7

DNA: TGCGCCAGCAGCTTGGGTAGGGGTAGAGGGAACACTGAAGCTTTCTTT
CDR3: CASSLGRGRGNTEAFF
V: TRBV5-1
D: NA
size: NA
J: TRBJ1-1

DNA: TGTGCTAGTGGTTTGGCGACAGGGACGGCAGATACGCAGTATTTT
CDR3: CASGLATGTADTQYF
V: TRBV12-5
D: TRBD1
size: once
J: TRBJ2-3

DNA: TGTGCCAGTAGGGCTAGCGGGAGTAGAAGCTACGAGCAGTACTTC
CDR3: CASRASGSRSYEQYF
V: TRBV19
D: TRBD2
size: NA
J: TRBJ2-7

DNA: TGTGCCAGCAGCCCAGCGGGGGCCACCAATGAGCAGTTCTTC
CDR3: CASSPAGATNEQFF
V: TRBV2
D: TRBD2
size: NA
J: TRBJ2-1

DNA: TGTGCCAGCAGCCTGGCCGGGTCGGGAGGAAACACCATATATTTT
CDR3: CASSLAGSGGNTIYF
V: TRBV5-8
D: NA
size: NA
J: TRBJ1-3

DNA: TGTGCCAGCAGCCTTGAGGTAAATCAGCCCCAGCATTTT
CDR3: CASSLEVNQPQHF
V: TRBV11-2
D: NA
size: NA
J: TRBJ1-5

DNA: TGTGCCAGCAGCTTGCCCGGGCAGGGTGGGACAGATACGCAGTATTTT
CDR3: CASSLPGQGGTDTQYF
V: TRBV5-6
D: NA
size: NA
J: TRBJ2-3

DNA: TGTGCCAGCAGCCCAAGACTAGCGGGGGTCCATTACGAGCAGTACTTC
CDR3: CASSPRLAGVHYEQYF
V: TRBV7-9
D: TRBD2
size: NA
J: TRBJ2-7

DNA: TGTGCCAGCAGCTCGCGACAGGGGGCCACCGGGGAGCTGTTTTTT
CDR3: CASSSRQGATGELFF
V: TRBV7-3
D: TRBD1
size: NA
J: TRBJ2-2

DNA: TGTGCCAGCAGTTTAGCAGGGGGTTTAGCTGAAGCTTTCTTT
CDR3: CASSLAGGLAEAFF
V: TRBV27
D: TRBD1
size: NA
J: TRBJ1-1

DNA: TGTGCCTGGAGTGCCGGACAGGGGATCCCTGAAGCTTTCTTT
CDR3: CAWSAGQGIPEAFF
V: TRBV30
D: TRBD1
size: NA
J: TRBJ1-1

DNA: TGTGCCAGCAGCTCTGGAGCGGGATACTCCTACGAGCAGTACTTC
CDR3: CASSSGAGYSYEQYF
V: TRBV19
D: TRBD2
size: NA
J: TRBJ2-7

DNA: TGCGCCAGCAGCTTAGCGGGAGGCTGGGGAGATACGCAGTATTTT
CDR3: CASSLAGGWGDTQYF
V: TRBV5-1
D: TRBD2
size: NA
J: TRBJ2-3

DNA: TGTGCCAGCAGTTTAGGTAGCGGGGGGGCTTACGAGCAGTACTTC
CDR3: CASSLGSGGAYEQYF
V: TRBV28
D: TRBD2
size: NA
J: TRBJ2-7

DNA: TGTGCCAGCAGCTTAAATGCGGCCGCCGCCATTCAGTACTTC
CDR3: CASSLNAAAAIQYF
V: TRBV7-2
D: NA
size: NA
J: TRBJ2-4

DNA: TGTGCCAGCAGCGTAGGGGAGGGGGGCCTCCCAGAGACCCAGTACTTC
CDR3: CASSVGEGGLPETQYF
V: TRBV9
D: NA
size: NA
J: TRBJ2-5

DNA: TGTGCCAGCAGCTTAGGTAGCAAAGATACGCAGTATTTT
CDR3: CASSLGSKDTQYF
V: TRBV7-8
D: NA
size: NA
J: TRBJ2-3

DNA: TGTGCCATCAGTTTAGAAGGAGGCACTGAAGCTTTCTTT
CDR3: CAISLEGGTEAFF
V: TRBV10-3
D: NA
size: NA
J: TRBJ1-1

DNA: TGTGCCAGCAGCCAAGATCTTACGGAGTCCTATGGCTACACCTTC
CDR3: CASSQDLTESYGYTF
V: TRBV4-2
D: NA
size: NA
J: TRBJ1-2

DNA: TGCGCCAGCAGCTTGGTTGGGACTAGCGGGGCCGACACCCGCTCCTACGAGCAGTACTTC
CDR3: CASSLVGTSGADTRSYEQYF
V: TRBV5-1
D: TRBD2
size: NA
J: TRBJ2-7

DNA: TGTGCCAGCAGTTACCGGGGGGCTTCGGCTGAAGCTTTCTTT
CDR3: CASSYRGASAEAFF
V: TRBV6-5
D: NA
size: NA
J: TRBJ1-1

DNA: TGTGCCAGCAGTACAGGGGGCAGTATGGAAAAACTGTTTTTT
CDR3: CASSTGGSMEKLFF
V: TRBV6-5
D: TRBD1
size: NA
J: TRBJ1-4

DNA: TGTGCCAGCAGTTACTCGGGGGGGGCCTTTTCCGAGCAGTACTTC
CDR3: CASSYSGGAFSEQYF
V: TRBV6-5
D: NA
size: NA
J: TRBJ2-7

DNA: TGTGCCAGCGTTAAGCGGGAGGCCCAATCGGGGGTAAATGAGCAGTTCTTC
CDR3: CASVKREAQSGVNEQFF
V: TRBV2
D: TRBD2
size: NA
J: TRBJ2-1

DNA: TGTGCCAGTAGTATAGGTGAGGGCTACCAAGAGACCCAGTACTTC
CDR3: CASSIGEGYQETQYF
V: TRBV19
D: NA
size: NA
J: TRBJ2-5

DNA: TGCGCCAGCAGCCAAGAACCGGGCGGGGGTAACACCTTC
CDR3: CASSQEPGGGNTF
V: TRBV4-3
D: NA
size: NA
J: TRBJ1-2